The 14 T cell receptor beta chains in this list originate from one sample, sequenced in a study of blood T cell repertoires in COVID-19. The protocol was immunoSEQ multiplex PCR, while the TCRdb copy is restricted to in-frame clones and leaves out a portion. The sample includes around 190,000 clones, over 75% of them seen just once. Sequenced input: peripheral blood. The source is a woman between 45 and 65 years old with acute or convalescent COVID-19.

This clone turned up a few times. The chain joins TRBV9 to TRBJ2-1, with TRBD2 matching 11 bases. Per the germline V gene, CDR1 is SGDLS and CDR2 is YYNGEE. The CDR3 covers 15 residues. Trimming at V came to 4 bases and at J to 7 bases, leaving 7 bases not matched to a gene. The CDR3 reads CASSRRLAGGNEQFF. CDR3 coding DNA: TGTGCCAGCAGCCGCCGTCTAGCGGGAGGTAATGAGCAGTTCTTC.

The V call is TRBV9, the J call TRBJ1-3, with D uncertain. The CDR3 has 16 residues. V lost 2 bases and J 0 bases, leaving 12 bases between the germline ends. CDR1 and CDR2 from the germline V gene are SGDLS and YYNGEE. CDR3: CASSVPTAPSGNTIYF. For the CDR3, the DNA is TGTGCCAGCAGCGTCCCGACTGCTCCCTCTGGAAACACCATATATTTT.

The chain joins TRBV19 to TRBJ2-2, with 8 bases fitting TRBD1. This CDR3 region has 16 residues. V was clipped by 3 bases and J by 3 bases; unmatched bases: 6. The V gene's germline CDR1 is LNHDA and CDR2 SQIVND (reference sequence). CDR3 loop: CASSMGDRRYTGELFF. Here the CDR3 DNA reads TGTGCCAGTAGTATGGGGGACAGGAGGTACACCGGGGAGCTGTTTTTT.

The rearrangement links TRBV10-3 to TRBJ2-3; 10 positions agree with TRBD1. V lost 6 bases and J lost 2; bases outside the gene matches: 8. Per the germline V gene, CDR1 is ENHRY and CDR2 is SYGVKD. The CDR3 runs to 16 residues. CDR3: CAISPRGQGNTDTQYF. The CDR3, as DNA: TGTGCCATCAGCCCTAGGGGACAGGGGAACACAGATACGCAGTATTTT.

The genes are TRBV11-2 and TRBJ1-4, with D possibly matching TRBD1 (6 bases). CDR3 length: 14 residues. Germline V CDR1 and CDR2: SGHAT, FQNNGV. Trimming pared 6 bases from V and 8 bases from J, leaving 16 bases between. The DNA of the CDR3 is TGTGCCAGCAGTCAACAGGGCTGGGGAGAAAAACTGTTTTTT. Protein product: CASSQQGWGEKLFF.

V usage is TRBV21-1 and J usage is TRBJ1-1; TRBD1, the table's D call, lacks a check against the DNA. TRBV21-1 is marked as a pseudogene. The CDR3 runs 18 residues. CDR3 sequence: CASSKDNGTGDMNTEAFF. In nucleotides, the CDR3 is TGTGCCAGCAGCAAAGATAACGGGACAGGGGACATGAACACTGAAGCTTTCTTT.

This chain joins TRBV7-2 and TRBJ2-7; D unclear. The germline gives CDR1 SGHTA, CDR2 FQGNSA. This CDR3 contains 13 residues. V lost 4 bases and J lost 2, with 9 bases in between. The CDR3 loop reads CASSSQRTYEQYF. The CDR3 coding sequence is TGTGCCAGCAGCTCGCAGAGGACCTACGAGCAGTACTTC.

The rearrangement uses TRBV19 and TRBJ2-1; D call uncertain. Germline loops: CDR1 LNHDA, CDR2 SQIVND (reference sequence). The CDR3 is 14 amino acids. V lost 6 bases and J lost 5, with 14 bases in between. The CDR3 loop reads CASSLQTANNEQFF. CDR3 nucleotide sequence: TGTGCCAGTAGCCTACAAACAGCCAACAATGAGCAGTTCTTC.

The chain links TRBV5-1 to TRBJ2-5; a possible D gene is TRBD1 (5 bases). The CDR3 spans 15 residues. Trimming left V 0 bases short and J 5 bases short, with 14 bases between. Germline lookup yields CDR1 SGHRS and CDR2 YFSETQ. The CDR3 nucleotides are TGCGCCAGCAGCTTGGATAACTCTAAGGGGGAGACCCAGTACTTC. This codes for CASSLDNSKGETQYF.

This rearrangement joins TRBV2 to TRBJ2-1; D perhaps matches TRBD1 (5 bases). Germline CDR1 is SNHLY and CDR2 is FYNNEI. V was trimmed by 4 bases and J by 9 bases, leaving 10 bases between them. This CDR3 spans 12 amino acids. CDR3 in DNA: TGTGCCAGCAGTGTCCAGGGTGGTGAGCAGTTCTTC. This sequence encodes CASSVQGGEQFF.

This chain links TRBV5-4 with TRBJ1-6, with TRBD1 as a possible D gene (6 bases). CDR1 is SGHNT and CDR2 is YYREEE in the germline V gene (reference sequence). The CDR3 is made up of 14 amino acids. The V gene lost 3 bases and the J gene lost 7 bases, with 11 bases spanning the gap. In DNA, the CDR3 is TGTGCCAGCAGCTCGGACAGCGAGAATTCACCCCTCCACTTT. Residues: CASSSDSENSPLHF.

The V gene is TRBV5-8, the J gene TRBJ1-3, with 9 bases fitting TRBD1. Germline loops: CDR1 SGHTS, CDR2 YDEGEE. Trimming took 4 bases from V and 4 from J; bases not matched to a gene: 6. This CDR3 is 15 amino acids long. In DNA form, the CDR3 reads TGTGCCAGCAGCCCCACAGGGGGCTGGGGAAACACCATATATTTT. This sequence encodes CASSPTGGWGNTIYF.

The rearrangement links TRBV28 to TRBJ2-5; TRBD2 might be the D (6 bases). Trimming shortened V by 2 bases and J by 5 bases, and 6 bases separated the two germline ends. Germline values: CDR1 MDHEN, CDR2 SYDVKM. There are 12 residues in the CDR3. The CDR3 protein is CASSLLAETQYF. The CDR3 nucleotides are TGTGCCAGCAGTTTACTAGCGGAGACCCAGTACTTC.

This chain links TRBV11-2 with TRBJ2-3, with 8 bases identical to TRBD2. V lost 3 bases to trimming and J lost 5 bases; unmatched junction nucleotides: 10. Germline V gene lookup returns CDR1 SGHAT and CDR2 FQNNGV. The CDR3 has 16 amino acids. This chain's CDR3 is CASSFTGAGDVDTQYF. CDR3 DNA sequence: TGTGCCAGCAGCTTTACGGGAGCGGGGGACGTAGATACGCAGTATTTT.